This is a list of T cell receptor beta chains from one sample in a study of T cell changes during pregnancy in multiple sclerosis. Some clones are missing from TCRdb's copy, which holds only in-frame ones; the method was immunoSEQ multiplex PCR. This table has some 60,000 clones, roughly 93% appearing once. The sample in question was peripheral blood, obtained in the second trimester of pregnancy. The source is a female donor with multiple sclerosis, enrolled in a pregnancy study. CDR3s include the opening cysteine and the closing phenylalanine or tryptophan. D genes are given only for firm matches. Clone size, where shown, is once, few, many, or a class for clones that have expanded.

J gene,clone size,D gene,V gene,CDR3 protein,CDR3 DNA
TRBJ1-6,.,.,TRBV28,CASSSRGGNYNSPLHF,TGTGCCAGCAGTTCTAGGGGGGGAAATTATAATTCACCCCTCCACTTT
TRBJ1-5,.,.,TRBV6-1,CASSANRQFNQPQHF,TGTGCCAGCAGCGCAAACCGACAGTTCAATCAGCCCCAGCATTTT
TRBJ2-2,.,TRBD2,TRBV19,CASLAGDLEYWRTGELFF,TGTGCCAGCCTGGCGGGGGACCTCGAGTATTGGCGGACCGGGGAGCTGTTTTTT
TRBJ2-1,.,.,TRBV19,CASSIGQAYNEQFF,TGTGCCAGTAGTATAGGACAGGCCTACAATGAGCAGTTCTTC
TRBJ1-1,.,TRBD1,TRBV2,CASSRRTGMNTEAFF,TGTGCCAGCAGCCGCAGGACAGGCATGAACACTGAAGCTTTCTTT
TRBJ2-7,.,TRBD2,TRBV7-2,CASSRLAGDYEQYF,TGTGCCAGCAGCAGACTAGCGGGGGACTACGAGCAGTACTTC
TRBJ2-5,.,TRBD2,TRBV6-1,CASSELAGGPETQYF,TGTGCCAGCAGTGAACTAGCGGGGGGGCCAGAGACCCAGTACTTC
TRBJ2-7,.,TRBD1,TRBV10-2,CASGGQGYREQYF,TGCGCCAGCGGGGGACAGGGTTATCGCGAGCAGTACTTC
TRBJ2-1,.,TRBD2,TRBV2,CASRRSGLAGGLGNEQFF,TGTGCCAGCAGGCGATCGGGACTAGCGGGGGGGCTCGGCAATGAGCAGTTCTTC
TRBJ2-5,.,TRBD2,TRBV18,CASSTAGGGETQYF,TGTGCCAGCTCAACGGCTGGGGGGGGAGAGACCCAGTACTTC
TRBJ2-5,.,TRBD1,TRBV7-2,CASSFNQGAEETQYF,TGTGCCAGCAGCTTTAACCAGGGGGCCGAAGAGACCCAGTACTTC
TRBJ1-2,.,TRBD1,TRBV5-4,CASSRMGGQTTYGYTF,TGTGCCAGCAGCCGGATGGGGGGACAGACAACCTATGGCTACACCTTC
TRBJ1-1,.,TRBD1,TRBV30,CAWSHGQGRNTEAFF,TGTGCCTGGAGTCACGGACAGGGGAGGAACACTGAAGCTTTCTTT
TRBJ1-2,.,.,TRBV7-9,CASSLWQENYGYTF,TGTGCCAGCAGCTTGTGGCAAGAAAACTATGGCTACACCTTC
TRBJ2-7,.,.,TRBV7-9,CASSLPQGTPYEQYF,TGTGCCAGCAGCTTACCCCAGGGGACCCCCTACGAGCAGTACTTC
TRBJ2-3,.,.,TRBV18,CASSRSERTDTQYF,TGTGCCAGCTCACGTTCCGAGCGCACAGATACGCAGTATTTT
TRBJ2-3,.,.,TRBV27,CASSFLSDTQYF,TGTGCCAGCAGTTTCCTCTCCGATACGCAGTATTTT
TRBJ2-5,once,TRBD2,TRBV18,CASSPEDSGGQETQYF,TGTGCCAGCTCACCAGAGGATAGCGGGGGACAAGAGACCCAGTACTTC
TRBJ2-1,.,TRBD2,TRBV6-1,CASRIAGTYNEQFF,TGTGCCAGCAGGATAGCGGGGACTTACAATGAGCAGTTCTTC
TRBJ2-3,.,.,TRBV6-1,CASSDGRMPDTQYF,TGTGCCAGCAGTGACGGTCGAATGCCAGATACGCAGTATTTT
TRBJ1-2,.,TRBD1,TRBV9,CASSVGWGTGFLVGTELYGYTF,TGTGCCAGCAGCGTAGGGTGGGGGACAGGGTTCTTAGTTGGGACGGAACTCTATGGCTACACCTTC
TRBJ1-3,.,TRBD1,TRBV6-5,CASSYGTASGNTIYF,TGTGCCAGCAGTTACGGGACAGCTTCTGGAAACACCATATATTTT
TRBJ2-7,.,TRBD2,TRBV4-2,CASSQVPGLAGGSSYEQYF,TGTGCCAGCAGCCAAGTCCCGGGCCTAGCGGGGGGAAGCTCCTACGAGCAGTACTTC
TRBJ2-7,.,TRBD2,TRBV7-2,CATRKLAGIYEQYF,TGTGCCACTCGAAAACTAGCGGGGATCTACGAGCAGTACTTC
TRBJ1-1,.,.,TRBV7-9,CASSPEVNTEAFF,TGTGCCAGCAGCCCGGAGGTGAACACTGAAGCTTTCTTT
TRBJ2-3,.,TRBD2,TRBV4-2,CASVLGTSTTDTQYF,TGTGCCAGCGTCCTCGGGACTAGCACCACAGATACGCAGTATTTT
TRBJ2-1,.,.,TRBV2,CASSNERGEQFF,TGTGCCAGCAGTAATGAGCGAGGTGAGCAGTTCTTC
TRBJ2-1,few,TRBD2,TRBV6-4,CASSSGTSGGSEQFF,TGTGCCAGCAGTTCCGGGACTAGCGGGGGAAGTGAGCAGTTCTTC
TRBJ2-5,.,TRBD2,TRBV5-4,CASSFRLAGVLMYQETQYF,TGTGCCAGCAGCTTCCGCTTAGCGGGGGTGCTTATGTACCAAGAGACCCAGTACTTC
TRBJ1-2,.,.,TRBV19,CAAGIRNYGYTF,TGTGCTGCCGGGATTCGGAACTATGGCTACACCTTC